The T cell receptor (beta chain) described here comes from a study of human T cells and chemical hapten exposure. The overall study: The patient population, which was mostly female, had alopecia areata, totalis or universalis. Mainly, slight library volume differences in the pool made TCR yields vary. Overall study findings and caveats: The formation of large CDR3 similarity clusters by expanded TCRs significantly exceeded that of controls.

The time point is: patch test 1, 2 weeks after DPC sensitization. The treatment was: therapeutic diphenylcyclopropenone sensitization with weekly scalp DPC. CDR1 is MNHEY, CDR2 SVGAGI, per germline. The ends lost 7 bases at V and 2 bases at J; junction bases unmatched: 13. The CDR3 consists of 18 residues. About this clonotype itself: No antigen is known for it.

Library preparation tagged each individual cDNA molecule with a unique molecular identifier. Via MiXCR, TCRdb re-called the RACE reads, giving one row per CDR3 protein. Here the sample spans roughly 100,000 distinct CDR3 sequences, 11% being singletons. This specimen consisted of whole blood, obtained in connection with sensitization to the hapten diphenylcyclopropenone (DPC). This TCR was sampled from a woman between 40 and 50 years old with alopecia areata. Some clones in this sample may be carry-over from other donors' samples. The chain carries TRBV6-5 and TRBJ2-1, with TRBD2 identical over 11 bases. The CDR3 nucleotides are TGTGCCAGCAACCCGGGACTAGCGGAACTTCATACCTACAATGAGCAGTTCTTC. This sequence encodes CASNPGLAELHTYNEQFF.